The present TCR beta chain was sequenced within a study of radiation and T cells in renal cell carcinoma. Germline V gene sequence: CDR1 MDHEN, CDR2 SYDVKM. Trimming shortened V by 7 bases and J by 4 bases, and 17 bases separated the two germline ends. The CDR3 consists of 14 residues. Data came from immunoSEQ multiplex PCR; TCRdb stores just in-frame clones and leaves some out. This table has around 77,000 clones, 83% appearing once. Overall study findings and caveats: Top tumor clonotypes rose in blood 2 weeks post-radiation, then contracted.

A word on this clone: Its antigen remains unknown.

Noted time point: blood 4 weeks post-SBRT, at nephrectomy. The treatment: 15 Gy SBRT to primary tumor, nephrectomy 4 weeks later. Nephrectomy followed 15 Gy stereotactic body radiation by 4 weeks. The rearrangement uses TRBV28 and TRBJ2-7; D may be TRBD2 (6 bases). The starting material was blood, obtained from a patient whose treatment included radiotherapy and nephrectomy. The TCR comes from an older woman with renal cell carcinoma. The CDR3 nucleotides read TGTGCCAGCATCCGGGACTTCGCAAATTACGAGCAGTACTTC. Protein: CASIRDFANYEQYF.